This T cell receptor (beta chain) was sequenced in a study of post-analysis software for immune sequencing data. General study results and limits: Five or six TRBV segments (TRBV5-6, TRBV5-1 and TRBV20-1 among them) occurred more frequently in patients than in controls.

For this clonotype: Antigen: not known.

The CDR3 covers 13 residues. The germline CDR1 and CDR2 sequences are DFQATT and SNEGSKA (reference sequence). V was pared by 3 bases and J by 2 bases, with 2 bases of the junction left unmatched. Unique-molecular-identifier-tagged TCR beta cDNA libraries were used. One entry per CDR3 protein results from TCRdb running MiXCR on the PCR reads. This sample has about 160,000 distinct CDR3 sequences, with approximately 35% found just once. The sample here was blood, taken after autologous hematopoietic stem cell transplantation. This sequence was found in a girl aged 5 to 17 with multiple sclerosis. The J gene is TRBJ2-3, the V gene TRBV20-1; 7 bases fit TRBD1. DNA of the CDR3: TGCAGTGCTAGGGGACAGATCACAGATACGCAGTATTTT. Translation: CSARGQITDTQYF.